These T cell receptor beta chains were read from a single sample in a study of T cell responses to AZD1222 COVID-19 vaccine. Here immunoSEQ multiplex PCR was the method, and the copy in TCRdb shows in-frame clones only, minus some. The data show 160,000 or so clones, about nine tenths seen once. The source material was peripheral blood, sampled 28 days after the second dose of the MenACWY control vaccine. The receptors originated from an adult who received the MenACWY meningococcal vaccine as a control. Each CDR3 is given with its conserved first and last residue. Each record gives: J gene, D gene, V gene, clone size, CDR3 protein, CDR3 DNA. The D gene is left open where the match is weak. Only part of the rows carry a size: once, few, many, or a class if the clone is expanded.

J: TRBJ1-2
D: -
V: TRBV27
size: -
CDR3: CASSFGERYGYTF
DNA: TGTGCCAGCAGTTTTGGAGAGAGATATGGCTACACCTTC

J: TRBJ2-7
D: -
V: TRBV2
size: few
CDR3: CASSIVPGVHEQYF
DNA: TGTGCCAGCAGTATTGTACCAGGGGTCCACGAGCAGTACTTC

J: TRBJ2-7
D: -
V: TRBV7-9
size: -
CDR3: CASSLLDSSIYEQYF
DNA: TGTGCCAGCAGCTTATTGGACTCATCAATCTACGAGCAGTACTTC

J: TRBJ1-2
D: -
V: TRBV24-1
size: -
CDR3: CATSSQAQNYGYTF
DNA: TGTGCCACCAGTTCCCAGGCGCAAAACTATGGCTACACCTTC

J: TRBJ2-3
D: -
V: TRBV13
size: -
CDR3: CASSLTVTGLSTDTQYF
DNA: TGTGCCAGCAGCTTAACAGTTACCGGGCTAAGCACAGATACGCAGTATTTT

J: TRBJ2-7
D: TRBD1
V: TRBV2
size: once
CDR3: CASSEAPDRGRYF
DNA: TGTGCCAGCAGTGAAGCTCCGGACAGGGGGCGATACTTC

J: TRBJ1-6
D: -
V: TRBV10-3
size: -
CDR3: CAISGGRGGSHNSPLHF
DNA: TGTGCCATCAGTGGGGGTAGAGGGGGATCGCATAATTCACCCCTCCACTTT

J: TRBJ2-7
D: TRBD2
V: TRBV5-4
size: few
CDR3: CASSSSGAYEQYF
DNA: TGTGCCAGCAGCTCTAGCGGGGCCTACGAGCAGTACTTC

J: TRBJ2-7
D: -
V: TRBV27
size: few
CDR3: CASRNPDRTFFF
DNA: TGTGCCAGCAGGAACCCCGACAGGACCTTTTTCTTC

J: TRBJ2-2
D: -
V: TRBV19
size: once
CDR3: CASSGQADTGELFF
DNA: TGTGCCAGTAGTGGGCAGGCCGACACCGGGGAGCTGTTTTTT

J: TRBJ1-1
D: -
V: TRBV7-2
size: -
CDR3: CASSWLDTEAFF
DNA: TGTGCCAGCAGCTGGTTAGATACGGAAGCTTTCTTT

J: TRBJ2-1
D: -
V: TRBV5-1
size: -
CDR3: CASSLGAGDYNEQFF
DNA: TGCGCCAGCAGCTTGGGAGCGGGCGACTACAATGAGCAGTTCTTC

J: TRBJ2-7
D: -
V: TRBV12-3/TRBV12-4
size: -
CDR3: CASSGGASYEQYF
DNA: TGTGCCAGCAGTGGAGGGGCATCCTACGAGCAGTACTTC

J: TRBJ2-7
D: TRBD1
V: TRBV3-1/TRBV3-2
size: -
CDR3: CASSRQGDYEQYF
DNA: TGTGCCAGCAGCCGACAGGGGGACTACGAGCAGTACTTC

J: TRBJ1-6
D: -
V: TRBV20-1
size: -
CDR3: CSAGGNSPLHF
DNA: TGCAGTGCTGGGGGTAATTCACCCCTCCACTTT

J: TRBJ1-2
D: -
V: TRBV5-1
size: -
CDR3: CASSKDGTNYGYTF
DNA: TGCGCCAGCAGCAAAGACGGAACTAACTATGGCTACACCTTC

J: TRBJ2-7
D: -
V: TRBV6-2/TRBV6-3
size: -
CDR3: CASSNLRDSAAYEQYF
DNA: TGTGCCAGCAGTAACCTACGGGACTCCGCCGCCTACGAGCAGTACTTC

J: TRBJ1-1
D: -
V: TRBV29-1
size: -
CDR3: CSVPGREGTFF
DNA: TGCAGCGTCCCCGGGAGGGAGGGAACTTTCTTT

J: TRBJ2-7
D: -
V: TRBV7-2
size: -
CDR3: CASSLGDVSSYEQYF
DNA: TGTGCCAGCAGCTTAGGGGACGTCAGCTCCTACGAGCAGTACTTC

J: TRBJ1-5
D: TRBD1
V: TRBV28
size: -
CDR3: CASSLQQGQGANQPQHF
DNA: TGTGCCAGCAGTTTACAACAGGGACAGGGGGCGAATCAGCCCCAGCATTTT

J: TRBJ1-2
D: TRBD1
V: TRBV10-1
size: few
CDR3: CASSGQDGYGYTF
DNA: TGCGCCAGCAGCGGACAGGATGGCTATGGCTACACCTTC

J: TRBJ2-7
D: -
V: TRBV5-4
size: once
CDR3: CASSRPGAYEQYF
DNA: TGTGCCAGCAGCCGCCCTGGGGCCTACGAGCAGTACTTC

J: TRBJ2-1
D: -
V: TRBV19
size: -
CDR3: CASMTSSMGYEQFF
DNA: TGTGCCAGTATGACCTCAAGCATGGGGTATGAGCAGTTCTTC

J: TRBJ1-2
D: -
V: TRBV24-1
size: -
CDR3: CATGRGQGTGGYTF
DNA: TGTGCCACTGGTCGCGGGCAGGGTACGGGGGGCTACACCTTC

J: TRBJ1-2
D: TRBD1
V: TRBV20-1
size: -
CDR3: CSASDRGIKFNYGYTF
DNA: TGCAGTGCTAGTGACAGGGGGATTAAATTTAACTATGGCTACACCTTC

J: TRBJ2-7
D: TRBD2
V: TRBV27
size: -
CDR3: CASQGLAGTYEQYF
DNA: TGTGCCAGCCAAGGGCTAGCGGGCACCTACGAGCAGTACTTC

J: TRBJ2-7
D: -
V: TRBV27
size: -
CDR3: CASSLSEGIGYEQYF
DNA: TGTGCCAGCAGTTTATCGGAGGGGATAGGTTACGAGCAGTACTTC

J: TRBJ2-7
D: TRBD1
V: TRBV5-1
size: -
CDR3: CASSLVGDPGGEQYF
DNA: TGCGCCAGCAGCTTGGTGGGGGACCCAGGGGGCGAGCAGTACTTC

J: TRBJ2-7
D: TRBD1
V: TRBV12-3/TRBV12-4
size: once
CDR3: CASSSGQPYEQYF
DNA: TGTGCCAGCAGTTCGGGACAGCCGTACGAGCAGTACTTC

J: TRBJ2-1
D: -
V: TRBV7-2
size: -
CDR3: CASSLGPGNWGYNEQFF
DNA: TGTGCCAGCAGCTTAGGTCCGGGCAACTGGGGGTACAATGAGCAGTTCTTC

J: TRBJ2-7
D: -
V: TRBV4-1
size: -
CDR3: CASSPPTSTYEQYF
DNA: TGCGCCAGCAGCCCCCCAACTAGCACCTACGAGCAGTACTTC

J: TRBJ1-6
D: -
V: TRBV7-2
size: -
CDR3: CASNNPGGGTLHF
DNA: TGTGCCAGCAACAACCCGGGCGGGGGCACCCTCCACTTT

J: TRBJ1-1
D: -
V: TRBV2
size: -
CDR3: CASPPVGESEAFF
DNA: TGTGCCTCCCCCCCGGTGGGAGAATCTGAAGCTTTCTTT

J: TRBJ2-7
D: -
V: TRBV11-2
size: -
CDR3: CASSLVGVSSMEQYF
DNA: TGTGCCAGCAGCTTAGTAGGGGTTAGCTCCATGGAGCAGTACTTC

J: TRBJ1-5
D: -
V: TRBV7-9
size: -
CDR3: CASSPHPNQPQHF
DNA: TGTGCCAGCAGCCCGCACCCAAATCAGCCCCAGCATTTT